The text below deals with one TCR beta chain. J gave up 6 bases and V 7 bases, and 13 bases lay outside the gene matches. CDR1 is SNHLY and CDR2 is FYNNEI in the germline V gene. The CDR3 is made up of 16 amino acids. The use of a sample-barcoded 5' primer and a J-beta primer mix characterized a second PCR of roughly 6 to 12 cycles. Via MiXCR, TCRdb re-called the 5' RACE reads, giving one row per CDR3 protein. Of around 940,000 distinct CDR3 sequences listed, 45% to 60% are singletons. This sample is drawn from a study of blood T cells in healthy people across ages. The receptor comes from a woman aged 60-70 years in good health. This chain links TRBV2 with TRBJ2-3, with 10 bases fitting TRBD2. The sample taken for sequencing was blood. CDR3 DNA sequence: TGTGCCAGCATCCCAGGAGGACTAGCGGCCCTTGATACGCAGTATTTT. Residues: CASIPGGLAALDTQYF.